A selection of T cell receptor beta chains follows, all from one sample in a study of early T cells in non-severe SARS-CoV-2 infection. TCRdb ran MiXCR on the 5' RACE reads and lists one entry per CDR3 protein. The sample lists some 98,000 distinct CDR3 sequences; approximately 17% were seen once. The sequenced sample was whole blood. The receptors were sampled from an adult who was a healthcare worker with PCR-confirmed SARS-CoV-2 infection or an uninfected control (not recorded which). The CDR3 runs from the conserved cysteine through the conserved F or W. The D gene is left open where the match is weak. Size is stated for part of the rows, as once, few or many counts, or as a class when the clone is expanded.

V gene	J gene	D gene	clone size	CDR3 protein	CDR3 DNA
TRBV12-3/TRBV12-4	TRBJ2-3	NA	NA	CASSPGRATDTQYF	TGTGCCAGCAGCCCAGGGCGGGCGACAGATACGCAGTATTTT
TRBV7-8	TRBJ2-7	NA	NA	CASSLGAGALTYEQYF	TGTGCCAGCAGCTTAGGTGCAGGGGCCCTCACCTACGAGCAGTACTTC
TRBV11-2	TRBJ2-1	NA	few	CASSSPKGHNEQFF	TGTGCCAGCAGCTCCCCGAAGGGGCACAATGAGCAGTTCTTC
TRBV20-1	TRBJ2-3	TRBD1	NA	CSASDNGQVDTDTQYF	TGCAGTGCTTCAGACAACGGACAGGTTGACACAGATACGCAGTATTTT
TRBV5-1	TRBJ2-5	TRBD1	NA	CASSWQGEETQYF	TGCGCCAGCAGCTGGCAGGGGGAAGAGACCCAGTACTTC
TRBV27	TRBJ2-7	NA	few	CASSPGLEPYEQYF	TGTGCCAGCAGTCCGGGACTTGAACCCTACGAGCAGTACTTC
TRBV11-2	TRBJ2-7	TRBD1	few	CASSLAGFGQVGYEQYF	TGTGCCAGCAGCTTAGCCGGCTTCGGACAGGTCGGGTACGAGCAGTACTTC
TRBV4-3	TRBJ2-1	NA	NA	CASSQEKEAYNEQFF	TGCGCCAGCAGCCAAGAAAAAGAAGCGTACAATGAGCAGTTCTTC
TRBV18	TRBJ1-5	TRBD1	NA	CASSLQGWGQPQHF	TGTGCCAGCTCACTACAGGGGTGGGGTCAGCCCCAGCATTTT
TRBV5-6	TRBJ2-1	TRBD1	NA	CASSLGDRLNEQFF	TGTGCCAGCAGCCTGGGGGACAGGCTTAATGAGCAGTTCTTC
TRBV7-2	TRBJ2-1	NA	NA	CASSLISRIEQFF	TGTGCCAGCAGCTTGATATCCAGAATTGAGCAGTTCTTC
TRBV6-2/TRBV6-3	TRBJ1-1	TRBD1	NA	CASSSAGTGNTEAFF	TGTGCCAGCAGTTCCGCCGGGACAGGGAACACTGAAGCTTTCTTT
TRBV29-1	TRBJ2-5	NA	NA	CSVIRGAETQYF	TGCAGCGTCATCAGGGGCGCAGAGACCCAGTACTTC
TRBV21-1	TRBJ2-2	NA	few	CASSRAGKPGSCFF	NA
TRBV11-2	TRBJ2-7	TRBD1	few	CASSSPGQGAHEQYF	TGTGCCAGCAGCTCCCCGGGACAGGGGGCTCACGAGCAGTACTTC
TRBV28	TRBJ1-6	NA	NA	CASSSPSTGWGSPLHF	TGTGCCAGCAGCTCCCCGTCGACTGGGTGGGGGTCACCCCTCCACTTT
TRBV27	TRBJ1-6	NA	NA	CASTLSFGVFPLHF	TGTGCCAGCACCCTCTCCTTCGGGGTCTTTCCCCTCCACTTT
TRBV6-1	TRBJ1-1	NA	NA	CASSEALGGRPEAFF	TGTGCCAGCAGTGAAGCGCTTGGGGGTCGGCCTGAAGCTTTCTTT
TRBV29-1	TRBJ2-7	NA	few	CSVEERREQYF	TGCAGCGTTGAAGAAAGGCGCGAGCAGTACTTC
TRBV19	TRBJ2-7	TRBD1	few	CASSIGQGYEQYF	TGTGCCAGTAGTATAGGACAGGGTTACGAGCAGTACTTC
TRBV3-1	TRBJ2-3	TRBD2	many	CASSPGLASSDTQYF	TGTGCCAGCAGCCCGGGACTAGCGTCGTCAGATACGCAGTATTTT
TRBV3-1	TRBJ2-2	NA	NA	CASSQGLAASPGELFF	TGTGCCAGCAGCCAAGGGCTAGCAGCGTCCCCCGGGGAGCTGTTTTTT
TRBV27	TRBJ2-1	NA	few	CASSSLTGTNYNEQFF	TGTGCCAGCAGTTCATTGACCGGGACCAATTACAATGAGCAGTTCTTC
TRBV18	TRBJ1-4	NA	NA	CASSPFLDGTKNEKLFF	TGTGCCAGCTCACCATTTCTTGACGGGACGAAAAATGAAAAACTGTTTTTT
TRBV12-3/TRBV12-4	TRBJ2-7	NA	NA	CASSLDQLRDPYF	TGTGCCAGCAGTTTAGATCAGCTTCGGGATCCCTACTTC
TRBV20-1	TRBJ2-2	TRBD2	NA	CSARDQRAGDSGELFF	TGCAGTGCTAGAGATCAGCGAGCGGGGGATAGCGGGGAGCTGTTTTTT
TRBV7-9	TRBJ2-7	NA	NA	CASSPIGVIYEQYF	TGTGCCAGCAGCCCGATCGGGGTAATCTACGAGCAGTACTTC
TRBV9	TRBJ1-3	NA	few	CASSPSRGGLSGNTIYF	TGTGCCAGCAGCCCCAGTAGGGGAGGACTCTCTGGAAACACCATATATTTT
TRBV5-1	TRBJ1-2	NA	NA	CASSKDATESYGYTF	TGCGCCAGCAGCAAAGACGCGACGGAGTCCTATGGCTACACCTTC